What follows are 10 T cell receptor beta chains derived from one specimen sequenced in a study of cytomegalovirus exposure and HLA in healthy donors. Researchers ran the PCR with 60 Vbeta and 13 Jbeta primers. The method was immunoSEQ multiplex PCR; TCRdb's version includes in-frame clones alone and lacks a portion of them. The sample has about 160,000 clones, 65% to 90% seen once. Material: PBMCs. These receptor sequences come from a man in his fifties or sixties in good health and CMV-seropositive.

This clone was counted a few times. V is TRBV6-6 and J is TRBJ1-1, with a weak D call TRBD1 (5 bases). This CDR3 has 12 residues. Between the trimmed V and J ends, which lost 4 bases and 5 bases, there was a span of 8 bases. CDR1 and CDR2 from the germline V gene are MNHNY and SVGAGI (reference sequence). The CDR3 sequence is CASSLGVTEAFF. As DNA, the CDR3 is TGTGCCAGCAGTTTAGGGGTGACTGAAGCTTTCTTT.

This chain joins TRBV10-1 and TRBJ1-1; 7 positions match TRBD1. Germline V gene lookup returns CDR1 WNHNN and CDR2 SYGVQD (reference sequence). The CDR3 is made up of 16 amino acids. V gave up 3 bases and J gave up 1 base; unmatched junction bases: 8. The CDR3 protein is CASSDHPQGKNTEAFF. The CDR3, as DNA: TGCGCCAGCAGTGACCACCCACAGGGGAAGAACACTGAAGCTTTCTTT.

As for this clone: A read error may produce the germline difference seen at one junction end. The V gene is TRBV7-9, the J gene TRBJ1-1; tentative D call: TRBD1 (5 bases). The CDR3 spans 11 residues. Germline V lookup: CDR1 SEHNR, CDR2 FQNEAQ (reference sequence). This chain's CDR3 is CSSSLGGEAFF. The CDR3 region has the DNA TGTTCCAGCAGCCTCGGGGGTGAAGCTTTCTTT. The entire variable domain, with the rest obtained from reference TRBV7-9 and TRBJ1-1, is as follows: DTGVSQNPRHKITKRGQNVTFRCDPISEHNRLYWYRQTLGQGPEFLTYFQNEAQLEKSRLLSDRFSAERPKGSFSTLEIQRTEQGDSAMYLCSSSLGGEAFFGQGTRLTVV.

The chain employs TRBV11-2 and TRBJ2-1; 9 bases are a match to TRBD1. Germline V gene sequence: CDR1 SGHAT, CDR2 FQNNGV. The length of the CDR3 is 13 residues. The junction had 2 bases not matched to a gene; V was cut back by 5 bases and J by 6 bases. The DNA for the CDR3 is TGTGCCAGCAGCCCGACAGGGGGCAATGAGCAGTTCTTC. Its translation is CASSPTGGNEQFF.

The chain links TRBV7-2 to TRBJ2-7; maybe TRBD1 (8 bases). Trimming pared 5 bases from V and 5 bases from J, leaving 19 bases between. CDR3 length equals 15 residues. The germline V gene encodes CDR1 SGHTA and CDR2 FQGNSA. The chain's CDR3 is CASSTGGVLFHEQYF. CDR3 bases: TGTGCCAGCAGCACAGGGGGGGTTCTATTCCACGAGCAGTACTTC.

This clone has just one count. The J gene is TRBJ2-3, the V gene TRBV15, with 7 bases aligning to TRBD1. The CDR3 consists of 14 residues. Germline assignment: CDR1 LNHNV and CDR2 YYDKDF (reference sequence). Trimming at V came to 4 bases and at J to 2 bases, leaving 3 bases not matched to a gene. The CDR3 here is CATSKGQNTDTQYF. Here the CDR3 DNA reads TGTGCCACCAGCAAGGGACAGAACACAGATACGCAGTATTTT.

The chain's CDR3 is CASSFRTGMGETQYF. The CDR3 nucleotides read TGTGCCAGCAGCTTTCGGACAGGGATGGGGGAGACCCAGTACTTC. The J gene is TRBJ2-5, the V gene TRBV7-8; 8 bases line up with TRBD1. CDR1 and CDR2 from the germline V gene are SGHVS and FQNEAQ. With V trimmed by 3 bases and J by 5 bases, 8 bases remained unmatched. The CDR3 covers 15 residues.

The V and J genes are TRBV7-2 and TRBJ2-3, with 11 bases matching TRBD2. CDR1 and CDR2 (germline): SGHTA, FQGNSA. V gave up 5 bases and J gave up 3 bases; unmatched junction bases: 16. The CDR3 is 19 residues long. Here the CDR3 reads CASSPLGFSGGAGTDTQYF. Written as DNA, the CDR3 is TGTGCCAGCAGCCCCCTGGGGTTTAGCGGGGGGGCTGGTACAGATACGCAGTATTTT.

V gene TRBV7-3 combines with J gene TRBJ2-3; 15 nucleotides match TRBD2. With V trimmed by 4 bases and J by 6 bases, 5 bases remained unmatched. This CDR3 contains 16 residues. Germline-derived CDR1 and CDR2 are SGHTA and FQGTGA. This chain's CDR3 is CASSSRTSGGADTQYF. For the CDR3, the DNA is TGTGCCAGCAGCTCGCGGACTAGCGGGGGGGCGGATACGCAGTATTTT.

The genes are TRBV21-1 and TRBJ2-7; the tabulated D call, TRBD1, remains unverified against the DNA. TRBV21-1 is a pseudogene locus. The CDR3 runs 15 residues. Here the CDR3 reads CASGPGGTGDYEQYF. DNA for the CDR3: TGTGCCAGCGGCCCCGGGGGGACAGGGGACTACGAGCAGTACTTC.